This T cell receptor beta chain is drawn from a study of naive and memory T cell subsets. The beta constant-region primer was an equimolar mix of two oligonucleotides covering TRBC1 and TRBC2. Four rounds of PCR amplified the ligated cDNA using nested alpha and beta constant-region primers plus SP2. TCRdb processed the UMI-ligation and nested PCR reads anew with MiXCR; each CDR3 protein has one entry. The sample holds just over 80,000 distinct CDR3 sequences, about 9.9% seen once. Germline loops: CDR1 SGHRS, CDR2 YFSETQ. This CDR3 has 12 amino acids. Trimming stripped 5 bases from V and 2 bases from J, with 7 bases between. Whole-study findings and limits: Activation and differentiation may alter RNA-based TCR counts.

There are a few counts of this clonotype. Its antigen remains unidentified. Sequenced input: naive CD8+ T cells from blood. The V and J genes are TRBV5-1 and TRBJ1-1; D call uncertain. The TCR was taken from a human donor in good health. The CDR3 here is CASRWDNTEAFF. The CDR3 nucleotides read TGCGCCAGCAGATGGGATAACACTGAAGCTTTCTTT.